This T cell receptor (beta chain) was identified in a study of blood T cells in healthy people across ages. PCR was performed a second time for 7 to 11 cycles using a sample-barcoded 5' primer and a J-beta primer mix. TCRdb ran MiXCR on the 5' RACE reads and lists one entry per CDR3 protein. The sample shows 750,000 to 950,000 distinct CDR3 sequences, almost 30% of them seen only once. For this clonotype: Its antigen is unidentified.

Findings and caveats of the study: More naive CD4+ cells and higher diversity marked long-lived donors relative to aged donors.

This same sample was also taken into another study, of T cells of mothers and their children. From that paper: Study donors consisted of a few healthy Caucasian mothers and their six children.

The sequenced sample consisted of blood. This receptor was obtained from a woman aged 40 to 50 in good health.

The DNA of the CDR3 is TGCGCCAGCAGCTCACAGGGACAGGGGGCCTATGAGCAGTTCTTC. Amino acids: CASSSQGQGAYEQFF. This chain joins TRBV5-1 and TRBJ2-1; 12 bases align to TRBD1. V trimming: 3 bases; J trimming: 8 bases; junction bases outside the gene matches: 6. The CDR3 is 15 residues long. Germline-derived CDR1 and CDR2 are SGHRS and YFSETQ.